Included here is one TCR beta chain sequence, with context. The antigen remains undetermined. CDR1 and CDR2 (germline): DFQATT, SNEGSKA (reference sequence). The J segment lost 3 bases and the V segment lost 6 bases, leaving 5 bases of the junction unmatched. The CDR3 sequence is 14 residues long. This specimen comes from a study of T cells after yellow fever vaccination. Study observations and caveats: The secondary T-cell response peaked on day 5, not day 15, but was weaker. Re-detected after boosting: most primary clones, more than 95% of CD4 and less than 90% of CD8. In FACS-sorted repertoires, abundant clonotypes from the bulk population could appear as contaminants.

Synthesis of TCR cDNA relied on 5'RACE template switching, which attached a universal primer site and UMIs. One entry per CDR3 protein, called by TCRdb with MiXCR from the 5' RACE reads. The sample contains 300,000 to 400,000 distinct CDR3 sequences, under 5% of which appear only once. The rearrangement uses TRBV20-1 and TRBJ2-6; the match to TRBD2 covers 7 bases. The TCR was taken from a man younger than 35 who received the YFV17D yellow fever vaccine. The specimen was PBMCs, collected 5 days after the yellow fever booster vaccination. The CDR3 spells CSAPAGVGANVLTF. Here the CDR3 DNA reads TGCAGTGCCCCGGCGGGGGTTGGGGCCAACGTCCTGACTTTC.